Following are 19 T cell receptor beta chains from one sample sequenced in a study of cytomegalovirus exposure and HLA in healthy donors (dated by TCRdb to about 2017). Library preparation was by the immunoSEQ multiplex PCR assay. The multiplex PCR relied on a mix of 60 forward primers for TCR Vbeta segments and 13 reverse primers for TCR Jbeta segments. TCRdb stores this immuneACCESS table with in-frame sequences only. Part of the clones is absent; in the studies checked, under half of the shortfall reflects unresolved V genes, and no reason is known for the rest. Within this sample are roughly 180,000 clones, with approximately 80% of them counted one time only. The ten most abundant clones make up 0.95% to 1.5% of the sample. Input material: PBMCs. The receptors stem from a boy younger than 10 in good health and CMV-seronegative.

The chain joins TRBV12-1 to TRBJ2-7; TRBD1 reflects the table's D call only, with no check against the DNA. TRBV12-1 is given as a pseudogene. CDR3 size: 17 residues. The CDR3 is CASSSSSPQALTYEQYF. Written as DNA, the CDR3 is TGTGCCAGCAGCTCCTCCTCCCCACAGGCGCTCACCTACGAGCAGTACTTC.

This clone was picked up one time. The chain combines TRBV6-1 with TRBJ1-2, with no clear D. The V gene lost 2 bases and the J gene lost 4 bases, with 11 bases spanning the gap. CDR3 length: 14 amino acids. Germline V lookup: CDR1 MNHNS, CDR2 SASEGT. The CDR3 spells CASSESIEAYGYTF. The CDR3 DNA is TGTGCCAGCAGTGAATCAATCGAGGCCTATGGCTACACCTTC.

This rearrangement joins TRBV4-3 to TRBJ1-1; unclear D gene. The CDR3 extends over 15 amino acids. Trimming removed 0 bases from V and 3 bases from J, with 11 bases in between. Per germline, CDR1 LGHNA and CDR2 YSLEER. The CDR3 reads CASSQDRAGYTEAFF. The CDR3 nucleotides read TGCGCCAGCAGCCAAGATAGGGCGGGGTACACTGAAGCTTTCTTT.

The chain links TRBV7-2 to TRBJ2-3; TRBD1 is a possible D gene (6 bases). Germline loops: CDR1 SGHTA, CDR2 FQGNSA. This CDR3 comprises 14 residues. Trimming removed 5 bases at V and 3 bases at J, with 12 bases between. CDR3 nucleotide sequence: TGTGCCAGCAGCCCCCGACAGGTGACAGATACGCAGTATTTT. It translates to CASSPRQVTDTQYF.

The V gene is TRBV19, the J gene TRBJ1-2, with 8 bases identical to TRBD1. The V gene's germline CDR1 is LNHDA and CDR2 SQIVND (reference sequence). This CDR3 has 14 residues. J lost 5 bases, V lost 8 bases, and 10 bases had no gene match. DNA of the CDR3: TGTGCCAGTCGGGACAGGCTCATCTCGTATGGCTACACCTTC. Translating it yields CASRDRLISYGYTF.

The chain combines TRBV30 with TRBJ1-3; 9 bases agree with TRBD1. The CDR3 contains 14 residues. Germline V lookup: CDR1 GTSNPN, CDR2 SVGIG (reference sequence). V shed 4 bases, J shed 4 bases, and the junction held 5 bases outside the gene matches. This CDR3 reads CAWTNRGRGNTIYF. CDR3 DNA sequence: TGTGCCTGGACAAACAGGGGGCGAGGAAACACCATATATTTT.

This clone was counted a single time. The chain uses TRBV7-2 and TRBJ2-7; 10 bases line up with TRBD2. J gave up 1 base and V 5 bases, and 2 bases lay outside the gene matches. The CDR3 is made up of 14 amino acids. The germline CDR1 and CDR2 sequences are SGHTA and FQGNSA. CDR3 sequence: CASSPSGGSYEQYV. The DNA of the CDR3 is TGTGCCAGCAGCCCTAGCGGGGGTTCCTACGAGCAGTACGTC.

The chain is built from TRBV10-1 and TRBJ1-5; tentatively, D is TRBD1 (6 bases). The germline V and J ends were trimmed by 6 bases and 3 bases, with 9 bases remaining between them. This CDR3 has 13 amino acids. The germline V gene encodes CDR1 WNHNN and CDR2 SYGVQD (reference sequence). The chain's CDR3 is CASSRGPNQPQHF. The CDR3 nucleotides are TGCGCCAGCAGCAGGGGCCCCAATCAGCCCCAGCATTTT.

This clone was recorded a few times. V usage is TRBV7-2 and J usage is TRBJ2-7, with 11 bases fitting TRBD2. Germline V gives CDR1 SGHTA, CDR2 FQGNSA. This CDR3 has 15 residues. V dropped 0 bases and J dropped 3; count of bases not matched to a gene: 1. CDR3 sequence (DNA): TGTGCCAGCAGCTTAGCCGGGACTAGCGGCTACGAGCAGTACTTC. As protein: CASSLAGTSGYEQYF.

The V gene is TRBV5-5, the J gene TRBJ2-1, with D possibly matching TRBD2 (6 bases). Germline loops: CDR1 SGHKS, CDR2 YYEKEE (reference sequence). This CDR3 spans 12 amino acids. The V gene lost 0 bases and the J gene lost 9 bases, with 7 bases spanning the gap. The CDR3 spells CASSLGGGEQFF. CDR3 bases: TGTGCCAGCAGCTTGGGGGGAGGTGAGCAGTTCTTC.

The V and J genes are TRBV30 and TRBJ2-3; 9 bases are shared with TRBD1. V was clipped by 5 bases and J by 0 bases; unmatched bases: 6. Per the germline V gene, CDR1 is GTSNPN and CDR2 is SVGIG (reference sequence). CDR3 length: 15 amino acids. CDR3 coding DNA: TGTGCCTGGGGTCTGGGGACAGGGAGCACAGATACGCAGTATTTT. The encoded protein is CAWGLGTGSTDTQYF.

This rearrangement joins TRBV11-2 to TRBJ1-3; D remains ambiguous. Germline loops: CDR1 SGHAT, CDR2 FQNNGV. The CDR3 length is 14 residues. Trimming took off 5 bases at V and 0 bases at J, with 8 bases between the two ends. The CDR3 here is CASSHPVSGNTIYF. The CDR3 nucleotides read TGTGCCAGCAGCCATCCGGTCTCTGGAAACACCATATATTTT. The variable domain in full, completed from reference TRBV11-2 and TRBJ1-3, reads EAGVAQSPRYKIIEKRQSVAFWCNPISGHATLYWYQQILGQGPKLLIQFQNNGVVDDSQLPKDRFSAERLKGVDSTLKIQPAKLEDSAVYLCASSHPVSGNTIYFGEGSWLTVV.

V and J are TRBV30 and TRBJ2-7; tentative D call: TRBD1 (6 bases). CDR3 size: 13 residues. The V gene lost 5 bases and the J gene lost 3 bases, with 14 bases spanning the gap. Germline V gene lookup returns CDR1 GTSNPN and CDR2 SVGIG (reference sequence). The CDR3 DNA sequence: TGTGCCTGGGAAACCCAGGGGATCTACGAGCAGTACTTC. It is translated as CAWETQGIYEQYF.

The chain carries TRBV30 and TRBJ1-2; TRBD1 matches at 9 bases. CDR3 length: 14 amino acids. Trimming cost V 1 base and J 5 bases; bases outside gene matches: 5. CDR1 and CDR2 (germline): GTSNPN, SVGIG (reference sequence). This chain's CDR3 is CAWSGTGALYGYTF. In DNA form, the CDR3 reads TGTGCCTGGAGTGGGACAGGGGCTCTATATGGCTACACCTTC.

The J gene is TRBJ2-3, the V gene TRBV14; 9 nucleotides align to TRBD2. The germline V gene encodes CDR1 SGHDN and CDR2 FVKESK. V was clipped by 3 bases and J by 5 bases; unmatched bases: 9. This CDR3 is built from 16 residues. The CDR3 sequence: CASSHHAGGPVDTQYF. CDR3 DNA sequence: TGTGCCAGCAGCCATCACGCGGGGGGGCCTGTAGATACGCAGTATTTT. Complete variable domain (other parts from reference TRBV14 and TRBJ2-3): EAGVTQFPSHSVIEKGQTVTLRCDPISGHDNLYWYRRVMGKEIKFLLHFVKESKQDESGMPNNRFLAERTGGTYSTLKVQPAELEDSGVYFCASSHHAGGPVDTQYFGPGTRLTVL.

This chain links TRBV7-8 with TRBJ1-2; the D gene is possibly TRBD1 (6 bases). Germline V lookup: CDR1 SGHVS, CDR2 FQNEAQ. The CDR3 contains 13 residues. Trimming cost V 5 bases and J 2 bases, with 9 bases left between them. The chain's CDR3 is CASSRTENYGYTF. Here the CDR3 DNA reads TGTGCCAGCAGCCGGACAGAGAACTATGGCTACACCTTC.

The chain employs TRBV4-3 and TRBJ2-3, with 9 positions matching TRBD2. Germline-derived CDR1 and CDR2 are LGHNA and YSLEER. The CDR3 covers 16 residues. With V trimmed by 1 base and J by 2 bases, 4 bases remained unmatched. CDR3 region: CASSQAGGGATDTQYF. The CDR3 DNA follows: TGCGCCAGCAGCCAAGCGGGCGGGGGGGCCACAGATACGCAGTATTTT.

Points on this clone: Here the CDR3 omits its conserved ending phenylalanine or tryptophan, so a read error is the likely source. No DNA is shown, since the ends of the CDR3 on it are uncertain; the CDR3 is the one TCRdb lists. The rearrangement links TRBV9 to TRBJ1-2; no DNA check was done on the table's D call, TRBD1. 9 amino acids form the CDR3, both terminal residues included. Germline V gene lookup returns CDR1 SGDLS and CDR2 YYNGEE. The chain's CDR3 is CASSDRKGL.

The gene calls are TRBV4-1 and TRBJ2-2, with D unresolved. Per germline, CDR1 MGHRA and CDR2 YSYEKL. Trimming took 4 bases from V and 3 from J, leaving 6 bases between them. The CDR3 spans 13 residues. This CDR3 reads CASSLLDTGELFF. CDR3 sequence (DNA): TGCGCCAGCAGCCTATTAGACACCGGGGAGCTGTTTTTT.